This T cell receptor (beta chain) came from a study of blood T cell repertoires in COVID-19. Study at large: Samples came from the United States, Italy and Spain, spanning acute and convalescent COVID-19. T cells, B-cell-depleted T cells, or PBMCs supplied cDNA or gDNA.

As processed by the authors: Estimates of nucleated cell counts were drawn from the amplification of reference gene primers. Repertoires were generated with immunoSEQ multiplex PCR, while TCRdb's copy carries only in-frame clones and drops some. V and J calls plus clone size are reproduced from that table; the DNA served to infer D and trimming. This sample has just over 200,000 clones; 80% occur once, and the top ten carry less than 7%. Per germline, CDR1 LNHDA and CDR2 SQIVND (reference sequence). The CDR3 runs 17 residues. The ends were cut back, 9 bases at V and 0 bases at J, with 23 bases in the middle.

Sequencing was done on a sample of peripheral blood. This sequence joins TRBV19 and TRBJ1-1; TRBD1 is a possible D gene (5 bases). The clonotype originates from a woman in her sixties or seventies with acute or convalescent COVID-19. DNA of the CDR3: TGTGCCAGCGACCCAGGGTTCCCCCGACTTATGAACACTGAAGCTTTCTTT. Translation gives CASDPGFPRLMNTEAFF.